Each of the 25 T cell receptor beta chains below was sequenced from the same sample in a study of blood T cells in healthy people across ages. Using a J-beta primer mix together with a sample-barcoded 5' primer, a second PCR was run for about 6 to 11 cycles. From the 5' RACE reads, TCRdb called clonotypes with MiXCR, one entry per CDR3 protein. Of approximately 810,000 distinct CDR3 sequences in the sample, around 28% were seen once. Source material: blood. The receptors shown here come from a woman of 80 years or more in good health.

The chain employs TRBV3-1 and TRBJ1-2; tentative D call: TRBD1 (5 bases). Germline lookup yields CDR1 LGHDT and CDR2 YNNKEL (reference sequence). The CDR3 is 15 amino acids. Trimming removed 2 bases at V and 5 bases at J, with 15 bases between. The CDR3 nucleotides read TGTGCCAGCAGCCAAAGCCTGGGGCAGCATTATGGCTACACCTTC. It translates to CASSQSLGQHYGYTF.

Regarding this clonotype: This clone may be a read error of a much larger clone one base away. CDR3 DNA sequence: TGTGCCAGCAGCTCGGGACTTCCAAATAAGCAGTTCTTC. Protein: CASSSGLPNKQFF. The genes are TRBV5-6 and TRBJ2-1; a possible D gene is TRBD2 (6 bases). From germline, CDR1 is SGHDT and CDR2 YYEEEE. The V end lost 3 bases, the J end lost 11 bases, and 15 bases lay between the germline ends. The CDR3 is 13 residues long.

J is TRBJ2-1 and V is TRBV7-9; D may correspond to TRBD1 or TRBD2 (5 bases each). The CDR3 runs 17 residues. Trimming removed 5 bases at V and 6 bases at J, with 23 bases between. Germline CDR1 and CDR2: SEHNR and FQNEAQ (reference sequence). The CDR3 reads CASSTIAGLGDGNEQFF. The CDR3 nucleotides read TGTGCCAGCAGCACGATAGCAGGGTTGGGGGATGGCAATGAGCAGTTCTTC.

This chain connects TRBV30 to TRBJ2-5; D unclear. The ends were cut back, 0 bases at V and 2 bases at J, with 7 bases in the middle. Germline loops: CDR1 GTSNPN, CDR2 SVGIG (reference sequence). CDR3 length: 13 residues. CDR3 bases: TGTGCCTGGAGTGTAAAAGGGCAAGAGACCCAGTACTTC. Translated, it gives CAWSVKGQETQYF.

The V call is TRBV20-1, the J call TRBJ1-3; a weak D match, TRBD1 (6 bases). Germline CDR1 DFQATT, CDR2 SNEGSKA (reference sequence). Trimming cost V 3 bases and J 0 bases, with 12 bases left between them. The CDR3 extends over 15 amino acids. CDR3 nucleotides: TGCAGTGCTAGGCCAGGGGCGATCTCTGGAAACACCATATATTTT. It yields the protein CSARPGAISGNTIYF.

There are many counts of this clonotype. This chain uses TRBV11-2 with TRBJ2-1, with TRBD1 identical over 7 bases. The CDR3 is 14 residues long. Unmatched junction bases numbered 2, after V lost 3 bases and J lost 3 bases. Germline values: CDR1 SGHAT, CDR2 FQNNGV. The CDR3 region has the DNA TGTGCCAGCAGCTTCCAGGGGGTCTACAATGAGCAGTTCTTC. Translation gives CASSFQGVYNEQFF.

In this sample, this clonotype turned up many times. The CDR3 nucleotides read TGCGCCAGCAGCCGGAACAGGGTAGACTATGGCTACACCTTC. This gives the protein CASSRNRVDYGYTF. This sequence joins TRBV5-1 and TRBJ1-2, with D tentatively TRBD1 (6 bases). This CDR3 has 14 residues. The V end lost 4 bases, the J end lost 3 bases, and 13 bases lay between the germline ends. Germline CDR1 reads SGHRS; CDR2 reads YFSETQ. Based on the CDR3 plus reference TRBV5-1 and TRBJ1-2, the full variable domain is KAGVTQTPRYLIKTRGQQVTLSCSPISGHRSVSWYQQTPGQGLQFLFEYFSETQRNKGNFPGRFSGRQFSNSRSEMNVSTLELGDSALYLCASSRNRVDYGYTFGSGTRLTVV.

V gene TRBV2 combines with J gene TRBJ2-1; a weak D match, TRBD1 (5 bases). Germline CDR1 is SNHLY and CDR2 is FYNNEI. With 6 bases removed from V and 4 bases from J, the gap between germline ends came to 16 bases. This CDR3 comprises 15 residues. CDR3 nucleotide sequence: TGTGCCAGCAGAGCTGACAGAATCCCTTACAATGAGCAGTTCTTC. This encodes CASRADRIPYNEQFF.

This clonotype has just a few counts. This may be a read error, as it is one base from a much larger clone. This chain joins TRBV5-6 and TRBJ2-4, with D unclear. This CDR3 contains 13 residues. Germline V CDR1 and CDR2: SGHDT, YYEEEE. V was cut by 4 bases and J by 13 bases, with 18 bases left in between. The CDR3 region is CASSIPARNEQYF. The CDR3, as DNA: TGTGCCAGCAGCATTCCCGCCCGGAATGAGCAGTACTTC.

This clonotype was counted ten times or more. V usage is TRBV4-3 and J usage is TRBJ2-1, with 12 bases fitting TRBD1. V trimming: 4 bases; J trimming: 12 bases; junction bases outside the gene matches: 7. This CDR3 has 14 residues. Germline assignment: CDR1 LGHNA and CDR2 YSLEER. In DNA, the CDR3 is TGCGCCAGCAGCCCCGGGACAGGGGGCCGAGGGCAGTTCTTC. Translating it yields CASSPGTGGRGQFF.

This clonotype was found a few times. The genes are TRBV28 and TRBJ2-5; 8 bases agree with TRBD1. With 6 bases clipped from V and 5 bases from J, the junction kept 11 bases outside the gene matches. The germline V gene has CDR1 MDHEN and CDR2 SYDVKM. The CDR3 extends over 15 amino acids. The CDR3 region is CASRLPRGPGETQYF. The CDR3, as DNA: TGTGCCAGCAGACTTCCCAGGGGGCCAGGGGAGACCCAGTACTTC. The whole variable domain, remainder taken from reference TRBV28 and TRBJ2-5, is DVKVTQSSRYLVKRTGEKVFLECVQDMDHENMFWYRQDPGLGLRLIYFSYDVKMKEKGDIPEGYSVSREKKERFSLILESASTNQTSMYLCASRLPRGPGETQYFGPGTRLLVL.

J is TRBJ1-2 and V is TRBV6-6, with D hard to call. Germline CDR1 MNHNY, CDR2 SVGAGI (reference sequence). The CDR3 is 11 residues long. V lost 4 bases, J lost 8 bases, and 8 bases lay in between. The CDR3 is CASSSEGGYTF. The CDR3, as DNA: TGTGCCAGCAGTTCAGAAGGGGGCTACACCTTC.

The chain combines TRBV4-1 with TRBJ2-7; D unclear. Germline V gene lookup returns CDR1 MGHRA and CDR2 YSYEKL. Trimming left V 0 bases short and J 5 bases short, with 20 bases between. This CDR3 spans 17 amino acids. The CDR3 protein is CASSQEIRTKGFHEQYF. CDR3 bases: TGCGCCAGCAGCCAAGAAATAAGGACGAAAGGGTTCCACGAGCAGTACTTC.

With regard to this clonotype: A single base separates this from a much larger clone, so it may be a read error. This chain joins TRBV2 and TRBJ2-3, with D possibly matching TRBD2 (6 bases). CDR1 SNHLY and CDR2 FYNNEI come from the germline V gene. This CDR3 is built from 14 residues. The CDR3, as DNA: TGTGCCAGCAGTGAAGGGGACTTCGCAGATACGCGGTATTTT. This sequence encodes CASSEGDFADTRYF.

This clonotype was seen ten or more times. The chain joins TRBV20-1 to TRBJ2-3, with 9 bases matching TRBD2. V was pared by 5 bases and J by 2 bases, with 8 bases of the junction left unmatched. CDR3 size: 15 residues. Germline lookup yields CDR1 DFQATT and CDR2 SNEGSKA (reference sequence). This CDR3 reads CSAGGSGGNTDTQYF. The CDR3 coding sequence is TGCAGTGCTGGGGGGAGCGGGGGGAACACAGATACGCAGTATTTT.

The table lists this clonotype with many counts. The rearrangement joins TRBV18 to TRBJ2-5, with 8 bases aligning to TRBD1. The germline V gene encodes CDR1 KGHSH and CDR2 LQKENI. The CDR3 sequence is 15 residues long. Losses at the gene ends were 3 bases for V and 3 bases for J; bases not matched to a gene: 6. CDR3 DNA sequence: TGTGCCAGCTCACCTACGCCGGGACAGGAAGAGACCCAGTACTTC. This encodes CASSPTPGQEETQYF.

This clonotype was seen ten or more times. V is TRBV12-3 or TRBV12-4 and J is TRBJ2-5; D remains ambiguous. V shed 5 bases and J shed 2 bases, with 12 bases lying between them. This CDR3 has 14 residues. The DNA of the CDR3 is TGTGCCAGCAGTATCTCCGGCAGGCAAGAGACCCAGTACTTC. Its protein product is CASSISGRQETQYF.

V and J are TRBV6-2 or TRBV6-3 and TRBJ1-5; D is undetermined. V shed 0 bases and J shed 3 bases, with 9 bases lying between them. The CDR3 spans 15 residues. Germline CDR1 and CDR2: MNHEY and SVGEGT. DNA of the CDR3: TGTGCCAGCAGTTACTCGGCAGGTGTCAATCAGCCCCAGCATTTT. Translated: CASSYSAGVNQPQHF.

This clonotype was seen many times. The J gene is TRBJ2-1, the V gene TRBV15; D is undetermined. The V end lost 0 bases, the J end lost 10 bases, and 7 bases lay between the germline ends. This CDR3 has 12 amino acids. Germline values: CDR1 LNHNV, CDR2 YYDKDF (reference sequence). CDR3 protein: CATSREVGEQFF. The CDR3 nucleotides are TGTGCCACCAGCAGAGAGGTCGGGGAGCAGTTCTTC.

The sample holds many counts of this clonotype. The chain uses TRBV15 and TRBJ2-1, with a possible D match to TRBD2 (6 bases). Trimming pared 1 base from V and 0 bases from J, leaving 10 bases between. The CDR3 loop spans 16 amino acids. Germline assignment: CDR1 LNHNV and CDR2 YYDKDF (reference sequence). CDR3 residues: CATSRGGASSYNEQFF. The CDR3 DNA reads TGTGCCACCAGCAGAGGCGGGGCGAGCTCCTACAATGAGCAGTTCTTC.

This clonotype was counted at least ten times. The chain carries TRBV4-1 and TRBJ2-1; TRBD1 or TRBD2 may be the D gene (6 bases each). CDR3 size: 17 residues. V shed 2 bases and J shed 5 bases, with 19 bases lying between them. In germline, CDR1 is MGHRA, CDR2 YSYEKL. CDR3 nucleotides: TGCGCCAGCAGCCAAAAAGGAGGGGGGTACGCGGACAATGAGCAGTTCTTC. It yields the protein CASSQKGGGYADNEQFF.

In its sample, this clonotype was seen many times. This sequence joins TRBV9 and TRBJ2-7; 12 positions agree with TRBD1. Germline assignment: CDR1 SGDLS and CDR2 YYNGEE. The CDR3 extends over 14 amino acids. V trimming: 2 bases; J trimming: 7 bases; junction bases outside the gene matches: 4. CDR3 sequence: CASSVGQGAWEQYF. DNA of the CDR3: TGTGCCAGCAGCGTGGGACAGGGGGCTTGGGAGCAGTACTTC.

This clonotype was seen a few times. V and J are TRBV12-3 or TRBV12-4 and TRBJ2-3, with D hard to call. This CDR3 contains 14 residues. V lost 3 bases and J lost 0, with 7 bases in between. CDR3 sequence: CASSFKLSTDTQYF. The CDR3, as DNA: TGTGCCAGCAGTTTTAAACTGAGCACAGATACGCAGTATTTT.

The V call is TRBV4-3, the J call TRBJ1-6, with D perhaps matching TRBD1 (6 bases). The V gene lost 0 bases and the J gene lost 7 bases, with 13 bases spanning the gap. Germline V CDR1 and CDR2: LGHNA, YSLEER. This CDR3 comprises 16 residues. CDR3 sequence reads: CASSQETGSSNSPLHF. CDR3 bases: TGCGCCAGCAGCCAAGAGACAGGTTCGAGCAATTCACCCCTCCACTTT.

This clonotype has more than one count but fewer than ten. The chain uses TRBV6-6 and TRBJ1-4, with D hard to call. Germline V lookup: CDR1 MNHNY, CDR2 SVGAGI (reference sequence). V dropped 0 bases and J dropped 0 bases, with 5 bases sitting between them. CDR3 size: 15 residues. The chain's CDR3 is CASSYSGSTNEKLFF. CDR3 nucleotide sequence: TGTGCCAGCAGTTACTCGGGGTCAACTAATGAAAAACTGTTTTTT.